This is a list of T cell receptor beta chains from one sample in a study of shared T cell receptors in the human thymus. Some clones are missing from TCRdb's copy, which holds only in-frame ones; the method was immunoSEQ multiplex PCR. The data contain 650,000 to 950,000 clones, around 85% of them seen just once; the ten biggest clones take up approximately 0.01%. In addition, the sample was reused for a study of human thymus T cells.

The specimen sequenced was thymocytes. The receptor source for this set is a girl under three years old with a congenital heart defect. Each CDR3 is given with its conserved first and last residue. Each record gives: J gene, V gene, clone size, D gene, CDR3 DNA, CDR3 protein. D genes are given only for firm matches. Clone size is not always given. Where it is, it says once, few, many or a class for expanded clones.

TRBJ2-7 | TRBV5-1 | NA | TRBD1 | TGCGCCAGCAGCGGGGGGGGACAGGGGAATAGCCCCTACGAGCAGTACTTC | CASSGGGQGNSPYEQYF
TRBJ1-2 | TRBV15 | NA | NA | TGTGCCACCAGCATTAACAGGATAACGCCGAACTATGGCTACACCTTC | CATSINRITPNYGYTF
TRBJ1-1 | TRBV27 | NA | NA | TGTGCCAGCAGTAACGCCACGGCGGGGTATGAAGCTTTCTTT | CASSNATAGYEAFF
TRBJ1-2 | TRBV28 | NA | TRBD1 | TGTGCCAGCAGCCCCGGGACAGGGAGGCTCTATGGCTACACCTTC | CASSPGTGRLYGYTF
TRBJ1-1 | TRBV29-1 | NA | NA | TGCAGCGTTAGTTCGAGAAAAGGAGGGGCGGACACTGAAGCTTTCTTT | CSVSSRKGGADTEAFF
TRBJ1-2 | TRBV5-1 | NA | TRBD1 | TGCGCCAGCAGCATGACCCCCGGGACAGGGGGCGGCATTCCTGGCTACACCTTC | CASSMTPGTGGGIPGYTF
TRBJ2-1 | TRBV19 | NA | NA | TGTGCCAGTAGTATTAGTTCAGGGAAACAACACAACAATGAGCAGTTCTTC | CASSISSGKQHNNEQFF
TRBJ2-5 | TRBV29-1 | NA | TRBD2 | TGCAGCGTTGCCCCACGAACCAGACTAGCGGGCGTATCCGTGGAGACCCAGTACTTC | CSVAPRTRLAGVSVETQYF
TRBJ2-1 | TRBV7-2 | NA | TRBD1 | TGTGCCAGCAGCTTAGTAGTAGGTGGACAGGGGCTTGGTGAGCAGTTCTTC | CASSLVVGGQGLGEQFF
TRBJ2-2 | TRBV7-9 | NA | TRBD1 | TGTGCCAGCAGCAAACAGGGGCCCGGGGAGCTGTTTTTT | CASSKQGPGELFF
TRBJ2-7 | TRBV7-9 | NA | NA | TGTGCCAGCAGCTATAACCTCGGACAGAATTCCTACGAGCAGTACTTC | CASSYNLGQNSYEQYF
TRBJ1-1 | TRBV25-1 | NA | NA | TGTGCCAGCAGTGACAGGCGGGGGCGGAACACTGAAGCTTTCTTT | CASSDRRGRNTEAFF
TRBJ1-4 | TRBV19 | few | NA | TGTGCCAGTAGTATCAATTTCGACAGCCCAATTAATGAAAAACTGTTTTTT | CASSINFDSPINEKLFF
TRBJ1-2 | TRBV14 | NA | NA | TGTGCCAGCAGCCAAAGCCCACCTCCCCCTCCGGTTTATGGCTACACCTTC | CASSQSPPPPPVYGYTF
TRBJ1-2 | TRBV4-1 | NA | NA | TGCGCCAGCAGCCAAGCACTAGGCACTACTAGGCATGGCTACACCTTC | CASSQALGTTRHGYTF
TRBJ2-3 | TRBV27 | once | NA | TGTGCCAGCAGACCCGACCGACTAATCCCCCGGACAGATACGCAGTATTTT | CASRPDRLIPRTDTQYF
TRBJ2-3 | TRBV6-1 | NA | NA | TGTGCCAGCAGTGTAACAGGGACCTCCGATACGCAGTATTTT | CASSVTGTSDTQYF
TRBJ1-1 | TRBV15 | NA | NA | TGTGCCACCAGCAGAGTCAGGACTGAAGCTTTCTTT | CATSRVRTEAFF
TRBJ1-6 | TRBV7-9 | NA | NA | TGTGCCAGCAGACTGGACGGACTGTATAATTCACCCCTCCACTTT | CASRLDGLYNSPLHF
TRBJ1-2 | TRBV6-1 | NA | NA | TGTGCCAGCAGTCGGACGATGGACAGCTACACCTTC | CASSRTMDSYTF
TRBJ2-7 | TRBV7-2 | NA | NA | TGTGCCAGCAGCTCGTCTGAGAGCTCCTACGAGCAGTACTTC | CASSSSESSYEQYF
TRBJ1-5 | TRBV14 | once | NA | TGTGCCAGCAGCAGACAATGCAATAATCAGCCCCAGCATTTT | CASSRQCNNQPQHF
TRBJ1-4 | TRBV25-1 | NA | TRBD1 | TGTGCCAGCAGCCCGACAGGGGTGGAAGGTTATGAGGAAAAACTGTTTTTT | CASSPTGVEGYEEKLFF
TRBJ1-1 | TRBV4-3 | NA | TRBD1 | TGCGCCAGCAGCCAAGATAATGGGCAGGGGGCTAGATTGAACACTGAAGCTTTCTTT | CASSQDNGQGARLNTEAFF
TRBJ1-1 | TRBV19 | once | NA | TGTGCCAGTAGTACTGCTAAGAACACTGAAGCTTTCTTT | CASSTAKNTEAFF
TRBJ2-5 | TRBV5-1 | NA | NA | TGCGCCAGCAGCGGGGGGGAGACCCAGTACTTC | CASSGGETQYF
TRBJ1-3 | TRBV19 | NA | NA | TGTGCCAGTACCCCTGGGCAGGGATATTTTTTGGCCTCTGGAAACACCATATATTTT | CASTPGQGYFLASGNTIYF
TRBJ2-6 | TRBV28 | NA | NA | TGTGCCAGCAGTTTACACCAGACAGGAAACCCACCCGGGGCCAACGTCCTGACTTTC | CASSLHQTGNPPGANVLTF